The source of this TCR beta chain is a study of cytomegalovirus exposure and HLA in healthy donors. The CDR3 consists of 17 residues. With 3 bases clipped from V and 5 bases from J, the junction kept 11 bases outside the gene matches. The germline V gene encodes CDR1 LGHNA and CDR2 YNFKEQ. It was with 60 Vbeta and 13 Jbeta primers that the PCR ran. This table comes from immunoSEQ multiplex PCR, and its TCRdb copy is limited to in-frame clones, with some not included. The repertoire shows 95,000 to 150,000 clones; the top ten hold 2.5% to 3%. Sequencing input: PBMCs. The TCR originated in a man aged 30 to 45 in good health and CMV-seronegative. V and J are TRBV4-2 and TRBJ2-1; 9 bases map to TRBD1. CDR3 bases: TGTGCCAGCAGCCAGGGGGGAAGACAGGGGGTCGACAATGAGCAGTTCTTC. It specifies CASSQGGRQGVDNEQFF.